This T cell receptor beta chain stems from a study of CD8 T cells in Susac syndrome. Broader study findings: It was acknowledged in the study that its TCR sequencing and HLA analysis involved a relatively small number of individuals.

A remark on this clonotype: Its target is unknown.

J was trimmed by 6 bases and V by 1 base; bases with no gene match: 1. The CDR3 is 15 amino acids. It was negative isolation that provided the CD8+ and CD4+ T cells, whereas TEMRA cells were enriched by FACS. Reverse transcription of roughly 0.5 to 1 ug RNA was performed with random hexamers. Across 54 Vbeta and 13 Jbeta, immunoSEQ multiplex PCR amplified TCR beta CDR3. Each CDR3 protein is one row after TCRdb ran MiXCR on the immunoSEQ multiplex PCR reads. The data show about 140,000 distinct CDR3 sequences, with approximately 93% seen just once and roughly 0.27% held by the top ten. The chain employs TRBV12-3 or TRBV12-4 and TRBJ2-3; 13 positions match TRBD2. Sequenced material: CD8+ T cells from PBMCs. The sequence was obtained from a human donor in good health. The CDR3 sequence: CASSLGTSGSDTQYF. Written as DNA, the CDR3 is TGTGCCAGCAGTTTAGGGACTAGCGGGAGTGATACGCAGTATTTT.